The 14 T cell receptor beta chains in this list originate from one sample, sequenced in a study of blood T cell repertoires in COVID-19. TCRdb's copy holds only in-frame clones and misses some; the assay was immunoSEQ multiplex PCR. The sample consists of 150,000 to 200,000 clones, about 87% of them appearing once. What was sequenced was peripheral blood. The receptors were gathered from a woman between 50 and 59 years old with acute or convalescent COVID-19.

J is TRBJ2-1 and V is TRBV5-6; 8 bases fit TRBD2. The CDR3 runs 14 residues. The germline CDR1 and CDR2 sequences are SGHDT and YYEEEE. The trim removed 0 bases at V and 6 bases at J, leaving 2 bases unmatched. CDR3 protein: CASSLAGRVNEQFF. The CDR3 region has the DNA TGTGCCAGCAGCTTGGCCGGGAGGGTCAATGAGCAGTTCTTC.

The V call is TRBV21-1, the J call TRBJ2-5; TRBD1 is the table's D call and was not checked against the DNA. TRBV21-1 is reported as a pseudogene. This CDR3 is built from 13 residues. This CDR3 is CASTGGRGETQYF. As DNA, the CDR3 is TGTGCCAGCACAGGGGGCCGGGGAGAGACCCAGTACTTC.

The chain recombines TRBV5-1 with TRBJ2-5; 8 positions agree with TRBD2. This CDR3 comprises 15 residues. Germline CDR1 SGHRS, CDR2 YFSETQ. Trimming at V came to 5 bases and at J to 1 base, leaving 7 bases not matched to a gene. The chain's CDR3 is CASRRAGGLQETQYF. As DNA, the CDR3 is TGCGCCAGCAGACGCGCGGGGGGCCTCCAAGAGACCCAGTACTTC.

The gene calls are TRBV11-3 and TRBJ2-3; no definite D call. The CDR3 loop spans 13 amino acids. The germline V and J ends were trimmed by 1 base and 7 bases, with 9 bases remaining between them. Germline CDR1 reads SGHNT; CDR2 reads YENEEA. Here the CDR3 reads CASSLAGLHTQYF. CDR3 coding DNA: TGTGCCAGCAGCTTAGCTGGCTTACATACGCAGTATTTT.

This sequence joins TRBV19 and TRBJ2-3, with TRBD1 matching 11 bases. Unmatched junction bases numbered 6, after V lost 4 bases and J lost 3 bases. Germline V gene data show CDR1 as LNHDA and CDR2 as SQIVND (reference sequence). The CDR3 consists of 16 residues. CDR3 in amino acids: CASSTDGTGGTDTQYF. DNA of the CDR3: TGTGCCAGTAGTACCGATGGGACAGGGGGGACAGATACGCAGTATTTT.

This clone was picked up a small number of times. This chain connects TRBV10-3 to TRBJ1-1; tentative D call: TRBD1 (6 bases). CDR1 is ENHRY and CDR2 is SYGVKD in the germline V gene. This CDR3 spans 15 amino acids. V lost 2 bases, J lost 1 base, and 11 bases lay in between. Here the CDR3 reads CAISEHEGENTEAFF. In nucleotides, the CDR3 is TGTGCCATCAGTGAGCATGAGGGGGAGAACACTGAAGCTTTCTTT.

The DNA of the CDR3 is TGTGCCAGCGGTGTGGGGGAGGGCAATGAGCAGTTCTTC. Its protein product is CASGVGEGNEQFF. V gene TRBV2 combines with J gene TRBJ2-1, with 7 bases aligning to TRBD2. V lost 8 bases and J lost 6; bases outside the gene matches: 7. The CDR3 spans 13 residues. In germline, CDR1 is SNHLY, CDR2 FYNNEI.

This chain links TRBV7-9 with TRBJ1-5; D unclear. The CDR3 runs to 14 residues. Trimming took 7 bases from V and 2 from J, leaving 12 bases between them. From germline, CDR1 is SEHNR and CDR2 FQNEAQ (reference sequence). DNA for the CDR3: TGTGCCAGCACCCTTGACGGGGGCAATCAGCCCCAGCATTTT. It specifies CASTLDGGNQPQHF.

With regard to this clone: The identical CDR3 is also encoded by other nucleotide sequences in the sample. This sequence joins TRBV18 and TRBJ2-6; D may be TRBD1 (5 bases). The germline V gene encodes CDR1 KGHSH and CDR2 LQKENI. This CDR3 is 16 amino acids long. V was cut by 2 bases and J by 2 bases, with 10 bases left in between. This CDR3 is CASSPLTGTGANVLTF. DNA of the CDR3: TGTGCCAGCTCACCATTAACAGGAACTGGGGCCAACGTCCTGACTTTC.

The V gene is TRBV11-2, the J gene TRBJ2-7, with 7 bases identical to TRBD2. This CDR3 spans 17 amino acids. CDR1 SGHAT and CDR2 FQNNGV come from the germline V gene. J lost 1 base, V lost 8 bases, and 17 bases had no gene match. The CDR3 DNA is TGTGCCAGCGCCAGACCGGTTCGGGCTAGCGGATCCTACGAGCAGTACTTC. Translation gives CASARPVRASGSYEQYF.

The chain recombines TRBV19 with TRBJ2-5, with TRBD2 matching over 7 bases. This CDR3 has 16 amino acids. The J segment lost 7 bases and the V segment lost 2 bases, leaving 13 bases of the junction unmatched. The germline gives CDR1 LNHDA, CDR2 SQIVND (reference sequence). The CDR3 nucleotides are TGTGCCAGTAGTATATCAAATCTAGCGGTCGGAGGGACCCAGTACTTC. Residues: CASSISNLAVGGTQYF.

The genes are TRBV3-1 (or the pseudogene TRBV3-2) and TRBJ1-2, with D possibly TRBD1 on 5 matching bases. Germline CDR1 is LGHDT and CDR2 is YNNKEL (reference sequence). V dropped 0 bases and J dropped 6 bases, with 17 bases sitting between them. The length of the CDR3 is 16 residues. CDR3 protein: CASSQDRGQGIHGYTF. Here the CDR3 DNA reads TGTGCCAGCAGCCAAGATAGAGGTCAGGGAATACATGGCTACACCTTC.

CDR3 amino acids: CASSQDPGGRVTEAFF. For the CDR3, the DNA is TGTGCCAGCAGCCAAGATCCGGGGGGGCGCGTAACTGAAGCTTTCTTT. The genes are TRBV4-2 and TRBJ1-1; possible D gene TRBD1, 6 bases. V lost 0 bases and J lost 5, with 16 bases in between. This CDR3 spans 16 amino acids. Germline CDR1 and CDR2: LGHNA and YNFKEQ.

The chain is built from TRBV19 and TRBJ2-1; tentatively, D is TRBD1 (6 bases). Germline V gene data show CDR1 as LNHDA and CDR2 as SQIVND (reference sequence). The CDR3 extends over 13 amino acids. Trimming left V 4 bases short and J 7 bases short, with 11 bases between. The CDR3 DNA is TGTGCCAGTAGTACTGGGGGCCCGAATGAGCAGTTCTTC. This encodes CASSTGGPNEQFF.